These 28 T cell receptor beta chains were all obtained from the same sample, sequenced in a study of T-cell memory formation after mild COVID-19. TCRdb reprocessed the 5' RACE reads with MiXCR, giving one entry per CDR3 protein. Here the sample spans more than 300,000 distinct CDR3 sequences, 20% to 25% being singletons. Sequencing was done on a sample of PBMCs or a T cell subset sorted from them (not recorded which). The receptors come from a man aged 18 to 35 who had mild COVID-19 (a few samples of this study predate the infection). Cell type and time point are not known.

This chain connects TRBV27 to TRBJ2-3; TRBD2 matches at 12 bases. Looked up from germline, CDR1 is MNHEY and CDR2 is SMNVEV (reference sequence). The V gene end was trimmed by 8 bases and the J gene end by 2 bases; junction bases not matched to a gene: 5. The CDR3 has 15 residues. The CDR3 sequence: CASRGLAGFTDTQYF. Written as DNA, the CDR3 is TGTGCCAGCCGCGGACTAGCGGGGTTCACAGATACGCAGTATTTT.

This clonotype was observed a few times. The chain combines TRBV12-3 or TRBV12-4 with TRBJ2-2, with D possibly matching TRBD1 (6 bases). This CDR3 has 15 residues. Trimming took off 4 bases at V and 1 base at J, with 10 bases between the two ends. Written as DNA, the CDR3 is TGTGCCAGCAGTTATACGGGACAGAACACCGGGGAGCTGTTTTTT. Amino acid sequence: CASSYTGQNTGELFF.

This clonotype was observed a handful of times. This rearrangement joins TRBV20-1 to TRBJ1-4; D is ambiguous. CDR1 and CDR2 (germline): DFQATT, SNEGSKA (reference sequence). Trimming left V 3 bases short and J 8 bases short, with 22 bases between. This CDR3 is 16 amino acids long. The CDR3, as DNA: TGCAGTGCTAGCGAAACACGGGCCGGTCGTCGGGAAAAACTGTTTTTT. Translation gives CSASETRAGRREKLFF.

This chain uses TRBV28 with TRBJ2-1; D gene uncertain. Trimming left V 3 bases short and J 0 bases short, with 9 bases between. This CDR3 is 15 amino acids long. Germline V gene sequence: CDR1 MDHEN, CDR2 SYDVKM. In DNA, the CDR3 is TGTGCCAGCAGTTTGGGGTCTGTCTCCTACAATGAGCAGTTCTTC. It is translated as CASSLGSVSYNEQFF.

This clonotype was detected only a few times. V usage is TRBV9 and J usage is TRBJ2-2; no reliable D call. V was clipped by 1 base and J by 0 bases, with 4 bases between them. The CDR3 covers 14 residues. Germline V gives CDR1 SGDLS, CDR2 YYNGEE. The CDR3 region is CASSVTPNTGELFF. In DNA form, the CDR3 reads TGTGCCAGCAGCGTAACACCGAACACCGGGGAGCTGTTTTTT.

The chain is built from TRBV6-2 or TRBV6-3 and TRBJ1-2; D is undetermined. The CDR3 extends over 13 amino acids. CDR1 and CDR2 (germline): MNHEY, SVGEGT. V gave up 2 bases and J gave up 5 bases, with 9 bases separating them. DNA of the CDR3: TGTGCCAGCAGTTACCGCGCCCCTTATGGCTACACCTTC. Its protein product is CASSYRAPYGYTF.

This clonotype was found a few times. CDR3 nucleotides: TGTGCCACCAGTGATCCCCCCGGACAGGGGAAGACCGGGGAGCTGTTTTTT. This codes for CATSDPPGQGKTGELFF. The chain employs TRBV24-1 and TRBJ2-2, with 9 bases fitting TRBD1. J gave up 5 bases and V 3 bases, and 9 bases lay outside the gene matches. Germline values: CDR1 KGHDR, CDR2 SFDVKD. The CDR3 contains 17 residues.

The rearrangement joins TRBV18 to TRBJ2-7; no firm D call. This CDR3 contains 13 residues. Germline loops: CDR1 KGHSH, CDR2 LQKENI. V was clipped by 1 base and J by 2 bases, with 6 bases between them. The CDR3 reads CASSPRVTYEQYF. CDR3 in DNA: TGTGCCAGCTCACCACGAGTGACCTACGAGCAGTACTTC.

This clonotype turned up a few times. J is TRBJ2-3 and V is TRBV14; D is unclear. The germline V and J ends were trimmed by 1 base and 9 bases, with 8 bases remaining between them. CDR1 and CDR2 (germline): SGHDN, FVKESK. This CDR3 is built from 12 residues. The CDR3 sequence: CASSQARLTQYF. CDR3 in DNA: TGTGCCAGCAGCCAAGCGAGGTTAACGCAGTATTTT.

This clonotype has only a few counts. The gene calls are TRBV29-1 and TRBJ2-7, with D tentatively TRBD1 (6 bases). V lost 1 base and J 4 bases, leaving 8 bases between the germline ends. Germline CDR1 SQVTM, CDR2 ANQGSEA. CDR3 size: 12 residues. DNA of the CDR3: TGCAGCGTTGAAGGGACAGCGTACGAGCAGTACTTC. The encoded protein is CSVEGTAYEQYF.

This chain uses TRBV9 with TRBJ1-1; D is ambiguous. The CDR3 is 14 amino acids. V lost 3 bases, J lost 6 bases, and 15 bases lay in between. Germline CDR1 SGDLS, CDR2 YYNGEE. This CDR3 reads CASSAPRAGAEAFF. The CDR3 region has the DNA TGTGCCAGCAGCGCCCCAAGGGCTGGGGCTGAAGCTTTCTTT. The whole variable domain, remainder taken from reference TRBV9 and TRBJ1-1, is DSGVTQTPKHLITATGQRVTLRCSPRSGDLSVYWYQQSLDQGLQFLIQYYNGEERAKGNILERFSAQQFPDLHSELNLSSLELGDSALYFCASSAPRAGAEAFFGQGTRLTVV.

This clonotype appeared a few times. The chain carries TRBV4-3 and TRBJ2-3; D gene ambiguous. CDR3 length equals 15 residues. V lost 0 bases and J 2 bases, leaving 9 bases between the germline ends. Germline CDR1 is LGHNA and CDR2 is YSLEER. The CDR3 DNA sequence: TGCGCCAGCAGCCAAGAGGCCAGTAACACAGATACGCAGTATTTT. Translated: CASSQEASNTDTQYF.

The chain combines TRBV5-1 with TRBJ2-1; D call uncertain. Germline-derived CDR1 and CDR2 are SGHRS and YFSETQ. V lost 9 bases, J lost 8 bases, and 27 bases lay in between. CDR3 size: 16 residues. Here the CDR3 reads CAIRNRHGRFHDEQFF. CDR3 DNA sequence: TGCGCCATCAGGAACCGCCATGGACGGTTTCACGATGAGCAGTTCTTC.

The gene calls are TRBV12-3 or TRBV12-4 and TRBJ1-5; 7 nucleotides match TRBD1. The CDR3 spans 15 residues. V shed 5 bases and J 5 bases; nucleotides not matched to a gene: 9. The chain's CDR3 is CASSQTGTEYQPQHF. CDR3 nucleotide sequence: TGTGCCAGCAGTCAAACCGGGACAGAATATCAGCCCCAGCATTTT.

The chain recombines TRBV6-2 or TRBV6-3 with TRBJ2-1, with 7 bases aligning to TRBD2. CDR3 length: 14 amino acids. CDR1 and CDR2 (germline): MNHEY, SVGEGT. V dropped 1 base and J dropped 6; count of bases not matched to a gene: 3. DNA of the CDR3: TGTGCCAGCAGTTACTGGGGGGGAGTCAATGAGCAGTTCTTC. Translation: CASSYWGGVNEQFF.

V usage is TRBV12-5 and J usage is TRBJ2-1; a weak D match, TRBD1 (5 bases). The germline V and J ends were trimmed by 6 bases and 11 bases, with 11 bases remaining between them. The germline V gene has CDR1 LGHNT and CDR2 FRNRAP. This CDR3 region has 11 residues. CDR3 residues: CASGQPGQQFF. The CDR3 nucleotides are TGTGCTAGTGGCCAGCCAGGGCAGCAGTTCTTC.

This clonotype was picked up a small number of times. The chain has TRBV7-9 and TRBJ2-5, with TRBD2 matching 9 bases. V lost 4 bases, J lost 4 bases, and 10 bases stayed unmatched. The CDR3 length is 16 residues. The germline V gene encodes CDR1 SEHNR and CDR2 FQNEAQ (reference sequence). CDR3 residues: CASSSRAGGLLETQYF. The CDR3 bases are TGTGCCAGCAGCTCCCGAGCGGGGGGACTATTAGAGACCCAGTACTTC.

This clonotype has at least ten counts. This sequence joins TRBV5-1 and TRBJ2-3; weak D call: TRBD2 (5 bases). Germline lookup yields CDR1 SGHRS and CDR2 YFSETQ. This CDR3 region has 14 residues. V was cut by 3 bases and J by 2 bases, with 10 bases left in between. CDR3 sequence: CASSWTPVTDTQYF. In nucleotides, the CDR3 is TGCGCCAGCAGCTGGACTCCTGTCACAGATACGCAGTATTTT. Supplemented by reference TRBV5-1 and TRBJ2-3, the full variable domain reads KAGVTQTPRYLIKTRGQQVTLSCSPISGHRSVSWYQQTPGQGLQFLFEYFSETQRNKGNFPGRFSGRQFSNSRSEMNVSTLELGDSALYLCASSWTPVTDTQYFGPGTRLTVL.

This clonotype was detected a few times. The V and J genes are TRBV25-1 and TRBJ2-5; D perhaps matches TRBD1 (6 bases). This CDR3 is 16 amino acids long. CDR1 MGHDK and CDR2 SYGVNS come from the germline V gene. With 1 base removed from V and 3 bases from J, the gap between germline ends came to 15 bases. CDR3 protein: CASSEFVGAGEETQYF. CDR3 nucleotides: TGTGCCAGCAGTGAATTTGTCGGGGCAGGGGAAGAGACCCAGTACTTC.

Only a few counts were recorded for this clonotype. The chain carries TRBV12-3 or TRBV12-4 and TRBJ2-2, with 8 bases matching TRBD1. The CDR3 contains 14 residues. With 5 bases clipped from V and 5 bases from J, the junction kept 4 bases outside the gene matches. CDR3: CASSPRDRTGELFF. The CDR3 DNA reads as TGTGCCAGCAGTCCGAGGGACAGGACCGGGGAGCTGTTTTTT.

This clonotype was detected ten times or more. The CDR3 region is CASSRLAGGYYEQYF. The CDR3 DNA follows: TGTGCCAGCAGCAGACTAGCGGGGGGCTATTACGAGCAGTACTTC. V is TRBV7-2 and J is TRBJ2-7; 13 nucleotides agree with TRBD2. V was clipped by 5 bases and J by 4 bases; unmatched bases: 5. There are 15 residues in the CDR3. Germline CDR1 is SGHTA and CDR2 is FQGNSA.

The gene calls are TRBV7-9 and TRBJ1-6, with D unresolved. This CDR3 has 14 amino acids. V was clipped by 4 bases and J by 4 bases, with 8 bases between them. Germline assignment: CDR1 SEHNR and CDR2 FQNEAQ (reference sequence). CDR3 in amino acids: CASSSDGYNSPLHF. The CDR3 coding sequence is TGTGCCAGCAGCTCGGACGGATATAATTCACCCCTCCACTTT.

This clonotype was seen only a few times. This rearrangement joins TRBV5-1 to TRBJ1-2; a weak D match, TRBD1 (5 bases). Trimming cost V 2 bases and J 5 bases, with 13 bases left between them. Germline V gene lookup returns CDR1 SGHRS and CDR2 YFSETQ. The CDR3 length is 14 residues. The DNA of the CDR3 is TGCGCCAGCAGCTTCGGGGACCCCACGTATGGCTACACCTTC. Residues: CASSFGDPTYGYTF.

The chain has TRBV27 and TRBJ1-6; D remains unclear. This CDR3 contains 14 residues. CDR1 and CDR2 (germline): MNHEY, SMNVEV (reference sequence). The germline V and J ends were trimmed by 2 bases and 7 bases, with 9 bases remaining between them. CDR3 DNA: TGTGCCAGCAGTTTAGCGTCCGGGAATTCACCCCTCCACTTT. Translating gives CASSLASGNSPLHF.

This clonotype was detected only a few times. The CDR3 nucleotides are TGCAGTGCTAGAGACCCTTCGGGCACTGAAGCTTTCTTT. Translation gives CSARDPSGTEAFF. The chain is built from TRBV20-1 and TRBJ1-1; D gene unclear. V lost 0 bases and J lost 4, with 9 bases in between. Germline V CDR1 and CDR2: DFQATT, SNEGSKA (reference sequence). CDR3 length equals 13 residues.

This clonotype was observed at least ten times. In DNA form, the CDR3 reads TGCGCCAGCAGCTGGCTTCAAGGCACAGATACGCAGTATTTT. Its translation: CASSWLQGTDTQYF. The chain carries TRBV5-1 and TRBJ2-3; D is ambiguous. Trimming took off 3 bases at V and 1 base at J, with 9 bases between the two ends. The CDR3 runs to 14 residues. Germline V gives CDR1 SGHRS, CDR2 YFSETQ.

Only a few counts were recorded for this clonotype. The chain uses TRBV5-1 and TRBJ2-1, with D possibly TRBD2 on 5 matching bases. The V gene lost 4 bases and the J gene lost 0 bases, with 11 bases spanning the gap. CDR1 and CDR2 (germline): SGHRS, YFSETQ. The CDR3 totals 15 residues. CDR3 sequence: CASSKDAGSYNEQFF. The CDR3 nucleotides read TGCGCCAGCAGCAAGGACGCGGGCTCCTACAATGAGCAGTTCTTC.

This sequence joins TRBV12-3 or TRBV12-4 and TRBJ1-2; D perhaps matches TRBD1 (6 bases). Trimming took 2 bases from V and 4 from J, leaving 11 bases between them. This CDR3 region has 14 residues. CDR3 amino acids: CASSLLGHPYGYTF. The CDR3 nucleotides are TGTGCCAGCAGTTTATTGGGACACCCCTATGGCTACACCTTC.